Below, 26 T cell receptor beta chains from the same sample are listed, as sequenced in a study of blood T cell repertoires in COVID-19. Produced via immunoSEQ multiplex PCR; TCRdb's table is partial and in-frame only. The table has 150,000 or so clones, roughly 90% seen once; the top ten hold roughly 2%. Sequenced: peripheral blood. The source of these receptors is a man aged 18 to 29 with acute or convalescent COVID-19.

The V gene is TRBV6-5, the J gene TRBJ1-5, with a weak D call TRBD1 (6 bases). The CDR3 loop spans 13 amino acids. V was pared by 8 bases and J by 4 bases, with 12 bases between. Germline CDR1 is MNHEY and CDR2 is SVGAGI. The chain's CDR3 is CASRQALNQPQHF. The CDR3 coding sequence is TGTGCCAGCCGACAGGCACTAAATCAGCCCCAGCATTTT.

V and J are TRBV20-1 and TRBJ1-4, with D possibly matching TRBD1 (5 bases). Trimming cost V 3 bases and J 5 bases, with 10 bases left between them. The CDR3 contains 13 residues. The germline CDR1 and CDR2 sequences are DFQATT and SNEGSKA (reference sequence). CDR3 coding DNA: TGCAGTGCTAGTTCGGGGGGGAATGAAAAACTGTTTTTT. Translating gives CSASSGGNEKLFF.

The CDR3: CASSMDLAASSYNEQFF. CDR3 in DNA: TGTGCCAGTAGTATGGATCTAGCGGCTAGCTCCTACAATGAGCAGTTCTTC. V and J are TRBV19 and TRBJ2-1; TRBD2 aligns across 7 bases. This CDR3 has 17 residues. V shed 3 bases, J shed 0 bases, and the junction held 8 bases outside the gene matches. Looked up from germline, CDR1 is LNHDA and CDR2 is SQIVND (reference sequence).

This sequence joins TRBV11-2 and TRBJ1-6; TRBD1 matches 8 bases. There are 15 residues in the CDR3. Germline V gene data show CDR1 as SGHAT and CDR2 as FQNNGV. The junction had 6 bases not matched to a gene; V was cut back by 4 bases and J by 7 bases. CDR3 region: CASSSGQGKNSPLHF. For the CDR3, the DNA is TGTGCCAGCAGCTCTGGACAGGGTAAAAATTCACCCCTCCACTTT.

The CDR3 loop reads CASSVGQVAGNTIYF. CDR3 DNA: TGCGCCAGCAGCGTGGGCCAAGTAGCGGGAAACACCATATATTTT. This rearrangement joins TRBV5-1 to TRBJ1-3; D gene uncertain. CDR3 length: 15 amino acids. Trimming removed 4 bases at V and 4 bases at J, with 15 bases between. CDR1 is SGHRS, CDR2 YFSETQ, per germline.

The chain combines TRBV2 with TRBJ1-5, with a tentative D call TRBD1 (5 bases). Germline V gene lookup returns CDR1 SNHLY and CDR2 FYNNEI. The CDR3 runs to 14 residues. With 7 bases removed from V and 4 bases from J, the gap between germline ends came to 14 bases. The CDR3, as DNA: TGTGCCAGCATTTCAGACAGAGCGAATCAGCCCCAGCATTTT. As protein: CASISDRANQPQHF.

This chain connects TRBV6-5 to TRBJ1-1; tentatively, D is TRBD1 (5 bases). The ends were cut back, 8 bases at V and 0 bases at J, with 10 bases in the middle. Per germline, CDR1 MNHEY and CDR2 SVGAGI. The CDR3 sequence is 13 residues long. CDR3 protein: CASGAILNTEAFF. Written as DNA, the CDR3 is TGTGCCAGCGGGGCGATACTGAACACTGAAGCTTTCTTT.

The chain links TRBV29-1 to TRBJ1-1; tentatively, D is TRBD1 (6 bases). Trimming took 7 bases from V and 4 from J, leaving 16 bases between them. The CDR3 extends over 13 amino acids. The germline CDR1 and CDR2 sequences are SQVTM and ANQGSEA. The chain's CDR3 is CSATTGLSTEAFF. CDR3 nucleotides: TGCAGCGCAACAACAGGGTTGAGCACTGAAGCTTTCTTT.

The J gene is TRBJ1-1, the V gene TRBV9, with D possibly matching TRBD1 (6 bases). Deletions cut 0 bases from V and 7 bases from J, with 10 bases between. This CDR3 region has 13 residues. Looked up from germline, CDR1 is SGDLS and CDR2 is YYNGEE. The CDR3 sequence is CASSVDPGDEAFF. DNA of the CDR3: TGTGCCAGCAGCGTAGACCCAGGGGATGAAGCTTTCTTT.

The sample holds one count of this clone. The J gene is TRBJ1-4, the V gene TRBV5-1; D might be TRBD1 (5 bases). CDR3 length: 15 amino acids. Trimming stripped 0 bases from V and 7 bases from J, with 13 bases between. In germline, CDR1 is SGHRS, CDR2 YFSETQ. CDR3 bases: TGCGCCAGCAGCTTGGGGCCAGCGGGGGTTGAAAAACTGTTTTTT. Translated, it gives CASSLGPAGVEKLFF. The full variable domain, with the rest looked up from reference TRBV5-1 and TRBJ1-4, is KAGVTQTPRYLIKTRGQQVTLSCSPISGHRSVSWYQQTPGQGLQFLFEYFSETQRNKGNFPGRFSGRQFSNSRSEMNVSTLELGDSALYLCASSLGPAGVEKLFFGSGTQLSVL.

This chain uses TRBV30 with TRBJ2-6; D ambiguous. Germline values: CDR1 GTSNPN, CDR2 SVGIG (reference sequence). The CDR3 has 16 residues. The V gene lost 6 bases and the J gene lost 3 bases, with 18 bases spanning the gap. The CDR3 bases are TGTGCCTGCCCTAAAAAGAGTGTTTTTGGGGCCAACGTCCTGACTTTC. Protein product: CACPKKSVFGANVLTF.

This chain uses TRBV20-1 with TRBJ1-2; the D is unclear. The CDR3 has 14 residues. Germline assignment: CDR1 DFQATT and CDR2 SNEGSKA (reference sequence). V gave up 3 bases and J gave up 8 bases, with 19 bases separating them. The CDR3 region is CSASLWQVRIGYTF. CDR3 bases: TGCAGTGCTAGTTTATGGCAGGTAAGGATCGGCTACACCTTC.

V is TRBV6-5 and J is TRBJ2-2, with 7 bases fitting TRBD2. Germline CDR1 reads MNHEY; CDR2 reads SVGAGI. V was clipped by 2 bases and J by 4 bases; unmatched bases: 7. The CDR3 has 16 residues. The CDR3 loop is CASSYGWTSRTGELFF. In DNA, the CDR3 is TGTGCCAGCAGTTACGGCTGGACTAGTCGCACCGGGGAGCTGTTTTTT.

The V call is TRBV3-1 (or the pseudogene TRBV3-2), the J call TRBJ2-3; the D gene is possibly TRBD1 (5 bases). This CDR3 comprises 15 residues. Per the germline V gene, CDR1 is LGHDT and CDR2 is YNNKEL (reference sequence). Trimming took off 4 bases at V and 2 bases at J, with 13 bases between the two ends. The DNA of the CDR3 is TGTGCCAGCAGCCCAAGACAGATCCTCACAGATACGCAGTATTTT. It codes for CASSPRQILTDTQYF.

The gene calls are TRBV5-8 and TRBJ2-5, with D tentatively TRBD1 (5 bases). Germline V gene lookup returns CDR1 SGHTS and CDR2 YDEGEE. This CDR3 is 13 amino acids long. The ends were cut back, 1 base at V and 5 bases at J, with 9 bases in the middle. CDR3 in DNA: TGTGCCAGCAGCTTGTTCAGGGCGGAGACCCAGTACTTC. Residues: CASSLFRAETQYF.

The chain carries TRBV24-1 and TRBJ2-7; TRBD1 might be the D (6 bases). Trimming shortened V by 4 bases and J by 3 bases, and 9 bases separated the two germline ends. The germline CDR1 and CDR2 sequences are KGHDR and SFDVKD. This CDR3 has 13 residues. CDR3 amino acids: CATSEGRGYEQYF. For the CDR3, the DNA is TGTGCCACCAGTGAAGGCAGGGGCTACGAGCAGTACTTC.

The table lists this clone with a count of one. The chain links TRBV7-9 to TRBJ2-7; a weak D match, TRBD1 (6 bases). Germline CDR1 SEHNR, CDR2 FQNEAQ (reference sequence). The CDR3 runs 14 residues. Deletions cut 3 bases from V and 2 bases from J, with 11 bases between. The chain's CDR3 is CASSFAQGPYEQYF. CDR3 in DNA: TGTGCCAGCAGCTTCGCCCAGGGGCCCTACGAGCAGTACTTC. The variable domain in full, with the rest retrieved from reference TRBV7-9 and TRBJ2-7, is DTGVSQNPRHKITKRGQNVTFRCDPISEHNRLYWYRQTLGQGPEFLTYFQNEAQLEKSRLLSDRFSAERPKGSFSTLEIQRTEQGDSAMYLCASSFAQGPYEQYFGPGTRLTVT.

The chain couples TRBV6-5 to TRBJ1-1; 8 bases align to TRBD1. The V and J ends lost 7 bases and 1 base, in that order; junction bases with no gene match: 2. The CDR3 contains 13 residues. Germline V CDR1 and CDR2: MNHEY, SVGAGI. Here the CDR3 DNA reads TGTGCCAGCATTGGGACAGGGAACACTGAAGCTTTCTTT. This translates into CASIGTGNTEAFF.

This chain connects TRBV7-9 to TRBJ2-5; 9 positions match TRBD1. CDR3 length: 16 amino acids. With 10 bases clipped from V and 5 bases from J, the junction kept 17 bases outside the gene matches. Germline V lookup: CDR1 SEHNR, CDR2 FQNEAQ (reference sequence). This CDR3 is CATGDGDRVAPETQYF. The CDR3 nucleotides are TGTGCCACAGGAGATGGGGACAGGGTCGCACCGGAGACCCAGTACTTC.

The J gene is TRBJ2-1, the V gene TRBV6-1; TRBD1 matches 9 bases. CDR1 MNHNS and CDR2 SASEGT come from the germline V gene. The length of the CDR3 is 20 residues. V shed 0 bases and J 4 bases; nucleotides not matched to a gene: 16. Here the CDR3 DNA reads TGTGCCAGCAGTGAAGCCCCGGGACAGGGAGTTCTGGGGGCATACAATGAGCAGTTCTTC. Its translation is CASSEAPGQGVLGAYNEQFF.

This chain links TRBV12-3 or TRBV12-4 with TRBJ2-1, with a weak D call TRBD1 (5 bases). The CDR3 length is 11 residues. V shed 6 bases and J shed 10 bases, with 10 bases lying between them. The CDR3: CASSPRQEQFF. The CDR3, as DNA: TGTGCCAGCAGCCCGAGACAGGAGCAGTTCTTC.

This chain connects TRBV9 to TRBJ1-4, with D possibly TRBD1 on 5 matching bases. V gave up 3 bases and J gave up 0 bases, with 15 bases separating them. CDR3 size: 17 residues. CDR1 is SGDLS, CDR2 YYNGEE, per germline. The CDR3 nucleotides are TGTGCCAGCAGCGCCGCCCGGGGGGGAGCAACTAATGAAAAACTGTTTTTT. This codes for CASSAARGGATNEKLFF.

V is TRBV27 and J is TRBJ2-5; 10 nucleotides agree with TRBD1. This CDR3 region has 13 residues. Germline loops: CDR1 MNHEY, CDR2 SMNVEV (reference sequence). J was trimmed by 4 bases and V by 4 bases; bases with no gene match: 0. The CDR3 sequence is CASSWDRGETQYF. In DNA form, the CDR3 reads TGTGCCAGCAGTTGGGACAGGGGAGAGACCCAGTACTTC.

The chain employs TRBV5-1 and TRBJ2-7, with 7 bases identical to TRBD2. Looked up from germline, CDR1 is SGHRS and CDR2 is YFSETQ. Trimming took 3 bases from V and 0 from J; bases not matched to a gene: 6. The CDR3 is made up of 15 amino acids. The CDR3 DNA reads as TGCGCCAGCAGCTCCTTTAGCGGGTACTCCTACGAGCAGTACTTC. Residues: CASSSFSGYSYEQYF.

This clone was seen once. The chain carries TRBV27 and TRBJ1-3, with TRBD1 identical over 7 bases. CDR1 and CDR2 from the germline V gene are MNHEY and SMNVEV (reference sequence). The V gene end was trimmed by 6 bases and the J gene end by 3 bases; junction bases not matched to a gene: 11. The CDR3 is 16 residues long. In DNA form, the CDR3 reads TGTGCCAGCAGCCTTAGGGGGGACAGCGTTGGAAACACCATATATTTT. This gives the protein CASSLRGDSVGNTIYF.

The V gene is TRBV7-9, the J gene TRBJ1-4; no clear D. V lost 1 base and J lost 3, with 9 bases in between. CDR1 and CDR2 (germline): SEHNR, FQNEAQ (reference sequence). This CDR3 spans 15 amino acids. This CDR3 is CASSLGAAPNEKLFF. CDR3 DNA sequence: TGTGCCAGCAGCTTAGGAGCGGCTCCTAATGAAAAACTGTTTTTT. Filled out from reference TRBV7-9 and TRBJ1-4, the complete variable domain reads DTGVSQNPRHKITKRGQNVTFRCDPISEHNRLYWYRQTLGQGPEFLTYFQNEAQLEKSRLLSDRFSAERPKGSFSTLEIQRTEQGDSAMYLCASSLGAAPNEKLFFGSGTQLSVL.